The 18 T cell receptor beta chains below come from one sample, sequenced in a study of CD8 T cells in Susac syndrome. Random hexamers primed reverse transcription of about 0.45 to 1 ug RNA. TCRdb itself ran the immunoSEQ multiplex PCR reads through MiXCR, one entry per CDR3 protein. Among about 150,000 distinct CDR3 sequences listed, roughly 94% were seen once. Source material: CD8+ T cells from PBMCs. These receptors were taken from a human donor with multiple sclerosis.

This clonotype has only a few counts. This chain connects TRBV2 to TRBJ2-7; no clear D. The CDR3 is 12 residues long. V lost 8 bases, J lost 2 bases, and 10 bases lay in between. Germline V gene data show CDR1 as SNHLY and CDR2 as FYNNEI. The CDR3 nucleotides read TGTGCCAGCCGGGCCGGCACCTACGAGCAGTACTTC. Translating gives CASRAGTYEQYF.

V usage is TRBV29-1 and J usage is TRBJ2-3; the D gene could be TRBD1 or TRBD2 (5 bases each). CDR1 is SQVTM, CDR2 ANQGSEA, per germline. V lost 6 bases to trimming and J lost 2 bases, with 18 bases between them. The CDR3 sequence is 15 residues long. The chain's CDR3 is CSVPDLIGTTDTQYF. The CDR3 DNA sequence: TGCAGCGTCCCGGACCTCATTGGGACCACAGATACGCAGTATTTT.

J is TRBJ2-3 and V is TRBV7-9; TRBD2 matches 11 bases. The CDR3 length is 17 residues. V lost 4 bases and J lost 2; bases outside the gene matches: 8. Germline V gene data show CDR1 as SEHNR and CDR2 as FQNEAQ (reference sequence). This CDR3 reads CASSSGTSGLSTDTQYF. The CDR3 DNA reads TGTGCCAGCAGCTCCGGGACTAGCGGACTTTCCACAGATACGCAGTATTTT.

The CDR3: CASSRGDNSYEQYF. CDR3 sequence (DNA): TGTGCCAGCAGTCGTGGGGACAATTCCTACGAGCAGTACTTC. The V gene is TRBV6-1, the J gene TRBJ2-7; possible D gene TRBD1, 6 bases. With 5 bases removed from V and 1 base from J, the gap between germline ends came to 12 bases. Germline V gene lookup returns CDR1 MNHNS and CDR2 SASEGT. There are 14 residues in the CDR3.

The chain couples TRBV29-1 to TRBJ2-5; 8 positions agree with TRBD1. The germline V gene has CDR1 SQVTM and CDR2 ANQGSEA. V lost 1 base and J lost 5; bases outside the gene matches: 9. The CDR3 covers 15 residues. The CDR3 coding sequence is TGCAGCGTTGAAGCCTCTGGACAGGGTGGCGAGACCCAGTACTTC. This sequence encodes CSVEASGQGGETQYF.

This sequence joins TRBV27 and TRBJ1-6; D not certain. Trimming left V 3 bases short and J 7 bases short, with 10 bases between. Germline V lookup: CDR1 MNHEY, CDR2 SMNVEV (reference sequence). This CDR3 is 14 amino acids long. This CDR3 is CASSFVGSNSPLHF. Here the CDR3 DNA reads TGTGCCAGCAGTTTCGTAGGATCGAATTCACCCCTCCACTTT.

The chain joins TRBV3-1 to TRBJ2-1; 8 nucleotides align to TRBD2. The CDR3 is 16 amino acids. Germline V gene sequence: CDR1 LGHDT, CDR2 YNNKEL (reference sequence). Trimming at V came to 4 bases and at J to 2 bases, leaving 7 bases not matched to a gene. The CDR3 DNA sequence: TGTGCCAGCAGCCGGGAGCGGGGGTACACCTACAATGAGCAGTTCTTC. Translating gives CASSRERGYTYNEQFF.

The chain recombines TRBV9 with TRBJ2-7; 9 nucleotides match TRBD1. CDR1 is SGDLS, CDR2 YYNGEE, per germline. Unmatched junction bases numbered 8, after V lost 4 bases and J lost 6 bases. The CDR3 has 14 amino acids. CDR3 residues: CASSPGTGLGEQYF. The CDR3 DNA reads as TGTGCCAGCAGCCCCGGGACAGGGCTCGGCGAGCAGTACTTC.

The chain carries TRBV27 and TRBJ1-5; D is perhaps TRBD1 (5 bases). The V end lost 6 bases, the J end lost 11 bases, and 17 bases lay between the germline ends. Germline V gene sequence: CDR1 MNHEY, CDR2 SMNVEV (reference sequence). The CDR3 has 13 amino acids. CDR3 sequence (DNA): TGTGCCAGCAGACCTCCTGGGGCCCTGGCCCAGCATTTT. Amino acids: CASRPPGALAQHF.

The gene calls are TRBV4-2 and TRBJ1-4; TRBD1 might be the D (6 bases). V lost 5 bases to trimming and J lost 6 bases, with 19 bases between them. The CDR3 runs 16 residues. Germline V gene sequence: CDR1 LGHNA, CDR2 YNFKEQ. CDR3 DNA sequence: TGTGCCAGCAGCTCCCGGCCGGGACAAAGAGATGAAAAACTGTTTTTT. Its protein is CASSSRPGQRDEKLFF.

The rearrangement links TRBV5-1 to TRBJ2-5, with D maybe TRBD2 (5 bases). The germline CDR1 and CDR2 sequences are SGHRS and YFSETQ. The CDR3 runs 14 residues. Trimming removed 2 bases at V and 2 bases at J, with 10 bases between. CDR3 in amino acids: CASSFEEEQETQYF. The CDR3, as DNA: TGCGCCAGCAGCTTTGAGGAGGAACAAGAGACCCAGTACTTC.

The chain is built from TRBV15 and TRBJ2-1; 7 bases agree with TRBD2. With V trimmed by 4 bases and J by 6 bases, 9 bases remained unmatched. CDR1 is LNHNV and CDR2 is YYDKDF in the germline V gene (reference sequence). The CDR3 spans 15 residues. The CDR3 loop is CATSTGDYPLNEQFF. The CDR3 bases are TGTGCCACCAGCACGGGGGACTACCCTCTCAATGAGCAGTTCTTC.

The chain carries TRBV7-9 and TRBJ2-7; D remains ambiguous. Germline CDR1 and CDR2: SEHNR and FQNEAQ (reference sequence). The V end lost 5 bases, the J end lost 4 bases, and 12 bases lay between the germline ends. CDR3 length: 13 residues. The DNA of the CDR3 is TGTGCCAGCAGCGGGAAGGATACGTACGAGCAGTACTTC. Its translation is CASSGKDTYEQYF.

This clonotype was seen a few times. This sequence joins TRBV13 and TRBJ1-2; 10 bases line up with TRBD1. CDR3 size: 15 residues. With V trimmed by 5 bases and J by 3 bases, 6 bases remained unmatched. Per the germline V gene, CDR1 is PRHDT and CDR2 is FYEKMQ (reference sequence). CDR3 sequence reads: CASSPAGTGDYGYTF. CDR3 nucleotides: TGTGCCAGCAGCCCCGCCGGGACAGGGGACTATGGCTACACCTTC.

This clonotype was recorded only once. The chain carries TRBV30 and TRBJ2-1, with TRBD1 matching over 12 bases. With V trimmed by 0 bases and J by 2 bases, 2 bases remained unmatched. The CDR3 consists of 16 residues. Per germline, CDR1 GTSNPN and CDR2 SVGIG (reference sequence). This CDR3 reads CAWSVGTGGAYNEQFF. The CDR3 DNA is TGTGCCTGGAGTGTTGGGACAGGGGGCGCCTACAATGAGCAGTTCTTC.

The genes are TRBV5-4 and TRBJ2-1; TRBD2 is a possible D gene (6 bases). Germline assignment: CDR1 SGHNT and CDR2 YYREEE (reference sequence). The CDR3 spans 16 residues. V was pared by 4 bases and J by 2 bases, with 16 bases between. Here the CDR3 reads CASSPSGGAAYNEQFF. For the CDR3, the DNA is TGTGCCAGCAGCCCGAGCGGAGGGGCGGCCTACAATGAGCAGTTCTTC. Full variable domain (outside the CDR3, taken from reference TRBV5-4 and TRBJ2-1): ETGVTQSPTHLIKTRGQQVTLRCSSQSGHNTVSWYQQALGQGPQFIFQYYREEENGRGNFPPRFSGLQFPNYSSELNVNALELDDSALYLCASSPSGGAAYNEQFFGPGTRLTVL.

The chain combines TRBV20-1 with TRBJ1-1; 8 bases match TRBD1. CDR3 size: 15 residues. The germline gives CDR1 DFQATT, CDR2 SNEGSKA (reference sequence). With 2 bases clipped from V and 2 bases from J, the junction kept 7 bases outside the gene matches. The CDR3, as DNA: TGCAGTGCTAGAAACACAGGGGGTGTAAACACTGAAGCTTTCTTT. It encodes CSARNTGGVNTEAFF.

The chain has TRBV15 and TRBJ2-3, with TRBD1 matching 7 bases. J was trimmed by 1 base and V by 10 bases; bases with no gene match: 5. There are 13 residues in the CDR3. Germline-derived CDR1 and CDR2 are LNHNV and YYDKDF (reference sequence). The CDR3 sequence is CAIPGGGTDTQYF. In nucleotides, the CDR3 is TGTGCCATTCCAGGGGGAGGCACAGATACGCAGTATTTT.